Included here is one T cell receptor beta chain sequence, with context. The sample originates from a study of Graves' ophthalmopathy and Graves' hyperthyroidism. Transcripts of RNA were the source for amplifying TCR beta CDR3 regions. Amplification began with first-round RT-PCR using HTBI primers, then second-round multiplex PCR was performed. Each CDR3 protein gets one entry after TCRdb re-called the multiplex PCR reads with MiXCR. The repertoire includes around 1.1 million distinct CDR3 sequences, less than 45% of them detected once, and approximately 12% sits in the top ten. Trimming removed 5 bases from V and 6 bases from J, with 16 bases in between. Germline-derived CDR1 and CDR2 are SNHLY and FYNNEI. The CDR3 spans 15 residues.

The receptor was derived from an adult man with Graves' hyperthyroidism. Specimen: peripheral blood or thyroid tissue (not recorded which). The V gene is TRBV2, the J gene TRBJ2-2; D gene uncertain. In DNA form, the CDR3 reads TGTGCCAGCAGTCCCGAGCTACCTGGGGCCGGGGAGCTGTTTTTT. It yields the protein CASSPELPGAGELFF.